This entry describes one TCR beta chain. The ends were cut back, 3 bases at V and 8 bases at J, with 14 bases in the middle. The CDR3 contains 14 residues. Germline CDR1 is SGHDT and CDR2 is YYEEEE. The record originates from a study of T-cell memory formation after mild COVID-19. Study as a whole: TCR clustering was largely donor specific.

One entry per CDR3 protein, called by TCRdb with MiXCR from the 5' RACE reads. This sample yields 350,000 or so distinct CDR3 sequences, of which 13% are seen a single time; around a fifth belongs to the top ten. This clonotype was obtained from a man younger than 35 who had mild COVID-19 (a few samples of this study predate the infection). Cell type and time point are not known. V is TRBV5-6 and J is TRBJ1-4; D is perhaps TRBD1 (5 bases). The specimen sequenced was PBMCs or a T cell subset sorted from them (not recorded which). CDR3 region: CASSYSGPHEKLFF. CDR3 in DNA: TGTGCCAGCAGCTATTCAGGGCCCCACGAAAAACTGTTTTTT.